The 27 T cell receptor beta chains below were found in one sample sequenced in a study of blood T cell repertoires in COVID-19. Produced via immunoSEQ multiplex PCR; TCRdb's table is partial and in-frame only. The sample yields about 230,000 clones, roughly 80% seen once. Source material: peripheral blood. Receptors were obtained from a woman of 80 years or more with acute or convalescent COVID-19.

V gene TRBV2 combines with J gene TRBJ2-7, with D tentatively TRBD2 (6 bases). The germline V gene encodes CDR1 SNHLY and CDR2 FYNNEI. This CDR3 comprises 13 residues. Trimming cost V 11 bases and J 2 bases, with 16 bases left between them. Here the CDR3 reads CAQRRVGAYEQYF. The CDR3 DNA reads TGTGCCCAAAGGAGGGTAGGGGCCTACGAGCAGTACTTC.

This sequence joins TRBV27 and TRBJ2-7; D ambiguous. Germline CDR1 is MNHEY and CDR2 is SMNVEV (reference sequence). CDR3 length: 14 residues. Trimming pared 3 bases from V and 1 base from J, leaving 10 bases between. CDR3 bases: TGTGCCAGCAGTTTTGGGCAGTTTTCCTACGAGCAGTACTTC. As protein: CASSFGQFSYEQYF.

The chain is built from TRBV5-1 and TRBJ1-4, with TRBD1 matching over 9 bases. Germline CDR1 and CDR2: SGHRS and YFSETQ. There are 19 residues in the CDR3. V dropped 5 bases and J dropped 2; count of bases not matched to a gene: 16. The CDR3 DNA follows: TGCGCCAGCAGAGCTTTCGGAACAGGGGGCACGGGGACTAATGAAAAACTGTTTTTT. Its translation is CASRAFGTGGTGTNEKLFF.

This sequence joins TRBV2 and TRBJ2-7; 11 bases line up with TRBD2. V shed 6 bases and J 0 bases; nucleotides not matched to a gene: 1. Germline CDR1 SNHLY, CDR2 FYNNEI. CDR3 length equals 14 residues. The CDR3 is CASRGTSGSYEQYF. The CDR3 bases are TGTGCCAGCAGGGGGACTAGCGGCTCCTACGAGCAGTACTTC.

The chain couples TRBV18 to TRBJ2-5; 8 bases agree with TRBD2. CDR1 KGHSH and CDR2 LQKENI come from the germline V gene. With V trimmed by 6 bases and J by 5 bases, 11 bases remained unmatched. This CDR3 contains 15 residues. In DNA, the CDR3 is TGTGCCAGCTCGCAGACCTCAGCGGGAGCGGAGACCCAGTACTTC. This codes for CASSQTSAGAETQYF.

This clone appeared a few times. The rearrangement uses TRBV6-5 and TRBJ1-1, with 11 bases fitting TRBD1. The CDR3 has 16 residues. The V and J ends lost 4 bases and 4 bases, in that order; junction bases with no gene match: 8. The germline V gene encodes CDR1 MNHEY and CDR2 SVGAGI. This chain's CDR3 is CASSSPGTGGGTEAFF. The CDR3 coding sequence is TGTGCCAGCAGTTCCCCCGGGACAGGGGGTGGCACTGAAGCTTTCTTT.

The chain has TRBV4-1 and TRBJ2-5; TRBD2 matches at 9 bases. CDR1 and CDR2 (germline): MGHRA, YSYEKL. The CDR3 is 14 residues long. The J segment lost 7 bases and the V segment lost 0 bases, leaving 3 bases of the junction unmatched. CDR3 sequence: CASSQEALAGTQYF. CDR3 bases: TGCGCCAGCAGCCAAGAGGCACTAGCGGGGACCCAGTACTTC.

CDR3 DNA sequence: TGTGCCATCAGTGAGACACTAGCGGGAGGGGGAGATACGCAGTATTTT. Translated: CAISETLAGGGDTQYF. This chain links TRBV10-3 with TRBJ2-3; TRBD2 matches at 13 bases. This CDR3 has 16 amino acids. Trimming took 2 bases from V and 5 from J; bases not matched to a gene: 4. Germline V gives CDR1 ENHRY, CDR2 SYGVKD.

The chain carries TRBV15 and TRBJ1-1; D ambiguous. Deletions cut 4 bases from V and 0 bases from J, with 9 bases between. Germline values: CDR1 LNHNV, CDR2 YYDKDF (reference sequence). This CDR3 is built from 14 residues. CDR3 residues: CATSKEKLNTEAFF. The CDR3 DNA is TGTGCCACCAGCAAGGAGAAATTGAACACTGAAGCTTTCTTT.

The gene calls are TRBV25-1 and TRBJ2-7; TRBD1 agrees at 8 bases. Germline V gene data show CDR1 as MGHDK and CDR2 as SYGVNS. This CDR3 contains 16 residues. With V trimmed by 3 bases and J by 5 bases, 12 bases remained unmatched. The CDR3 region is CASSDPPGTGNNEQYF. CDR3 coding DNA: TGTGCCAGCAGTGACCCCCCGGGGACAGGAAACAACGAGCAGTACTTC.

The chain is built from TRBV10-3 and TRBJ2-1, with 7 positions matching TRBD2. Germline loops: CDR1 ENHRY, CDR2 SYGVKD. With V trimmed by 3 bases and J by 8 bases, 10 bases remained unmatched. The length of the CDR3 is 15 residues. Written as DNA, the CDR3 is TGTGCCATCAGTGACTTGGGGGGAGGGTTGGATGAGCAGTTCTTC. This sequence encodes CAISDLGGGLDEQFF.

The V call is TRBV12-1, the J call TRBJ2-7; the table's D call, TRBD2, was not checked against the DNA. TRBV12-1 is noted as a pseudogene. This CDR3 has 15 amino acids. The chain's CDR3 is CASSFSRGSPYEQYF. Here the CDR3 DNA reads TGTGCCAGCAGCTTTTCGCGGGGGTCCCCCTACGAGCAGTACTTC.

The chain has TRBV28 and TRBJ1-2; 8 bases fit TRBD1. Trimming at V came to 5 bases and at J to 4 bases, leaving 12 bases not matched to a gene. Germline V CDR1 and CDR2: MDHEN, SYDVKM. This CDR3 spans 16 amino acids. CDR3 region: CASSGMDRDRFYGYTF. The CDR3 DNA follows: TGTGCCAGCAGTGGTATGGACAGGGATCGATTCTATGGCTACACCTTC.

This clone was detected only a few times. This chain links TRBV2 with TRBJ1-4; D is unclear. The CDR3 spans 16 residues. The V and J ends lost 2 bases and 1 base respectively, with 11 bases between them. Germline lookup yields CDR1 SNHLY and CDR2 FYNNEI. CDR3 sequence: CASSELPAGTNEKLFF. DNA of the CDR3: TGTGCCAGCAGTGAATTACCTGCCGGAACTAATGAAAAACTGTTTTTT.

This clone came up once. The CDR3 loop is CASSYSAAGGPDTQYF. The CDR3 DNA follows: TGTGCCAGCAGTTACTCGGCCGCAGGGGGCCCAGATACGCAGTATTTT. This chain connects TRBV6-6 to TRBJ2-3; 8 bases match TRBD1. V was clipped by 0 bases and J by 4 bases; unmatched bases: 6. The CDR3 totals 16 residues. CDR1 is MNHNY, CDR2 SVGAGI, per germline (reference sequence).

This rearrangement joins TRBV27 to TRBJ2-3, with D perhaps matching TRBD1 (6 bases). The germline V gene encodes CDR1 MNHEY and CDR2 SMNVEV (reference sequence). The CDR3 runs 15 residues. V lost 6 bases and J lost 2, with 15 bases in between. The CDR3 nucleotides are TGTGCCAGCAGACGGACAGACTACAACACAGATACGCAGTATTTT. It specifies CASRRTDYNTDTQYF.

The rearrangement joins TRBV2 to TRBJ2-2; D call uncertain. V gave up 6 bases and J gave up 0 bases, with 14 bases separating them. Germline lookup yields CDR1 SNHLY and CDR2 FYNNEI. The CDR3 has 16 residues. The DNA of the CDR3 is TGTGCCAGCAGGATAGACAACCTCGCGAACACCGGGGAGCTGTTTTTT. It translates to CASRIDNLANTGELFF.

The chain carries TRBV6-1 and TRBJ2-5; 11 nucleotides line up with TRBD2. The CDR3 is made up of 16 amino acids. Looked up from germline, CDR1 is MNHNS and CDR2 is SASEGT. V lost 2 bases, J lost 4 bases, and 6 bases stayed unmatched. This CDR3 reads CASSESLAGGGETQYF. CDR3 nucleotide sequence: TGTGCCAGCAGTGAAAGCCTAGCGGGGGGAGGAGAGACCCAGTACTTC.

DNA of the CDR3: TGTGCCAGCAGCGTCGGGACTGGGGATAATTCACCCCTCCACTTT. It yields the protein CASSVGTGDNSPLHF. The V and J genes are TRBV5-6 and TRBJ1-6, with TRBD1 as a possible D gene (5 bases). V lost 4 bases to trimming and J lost 5 bases, with 13 bases between them. The CDR3 loop spans 15 amino acids. Germline assignment: CDR1 SGHDT and CDR2 YYEEEE. The full variable domain, with the rest looked up from reference TRBV5-6 and TRBJ1-6, is DAGVTQSPTHLIKTRGQQVTLRCSPKSGHDTVSWYQQALGQGPQFIFQYYEEEERQRGNFPDRFSGHQFPNYSSELNVNALLLGDSALYLCASSVGTGDNSPLHFGNGTRLTVT.

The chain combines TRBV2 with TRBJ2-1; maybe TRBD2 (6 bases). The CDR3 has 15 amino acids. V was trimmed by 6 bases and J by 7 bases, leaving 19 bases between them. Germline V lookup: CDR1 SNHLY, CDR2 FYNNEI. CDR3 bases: TGTGCCAGCAGGACTTTGACGGGGGTGTGGAATGAGCAGTTCTTC. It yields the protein CASRTLTGVWNEQFF.

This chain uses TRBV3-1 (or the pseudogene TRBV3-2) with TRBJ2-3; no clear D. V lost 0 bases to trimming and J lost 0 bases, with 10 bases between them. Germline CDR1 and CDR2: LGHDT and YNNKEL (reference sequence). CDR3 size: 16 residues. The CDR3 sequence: CASSQESETSTDTQYF. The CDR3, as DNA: TGTGCCAGCAGCCAAGAATCCGAGACTAGCACAGATACGCAGTATTTT.

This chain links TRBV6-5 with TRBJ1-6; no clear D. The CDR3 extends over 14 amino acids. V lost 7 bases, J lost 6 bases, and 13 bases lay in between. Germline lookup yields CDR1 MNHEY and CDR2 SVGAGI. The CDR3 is CASINGPANSPLHF. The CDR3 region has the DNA TGTGCCAGCATTAACGGTCCCGCTAATTCACCCCTCCACTTT.

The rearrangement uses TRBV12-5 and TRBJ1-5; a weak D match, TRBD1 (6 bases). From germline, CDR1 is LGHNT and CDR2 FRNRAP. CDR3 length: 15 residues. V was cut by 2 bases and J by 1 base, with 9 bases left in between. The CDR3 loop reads CASGLNRASNQPQHF. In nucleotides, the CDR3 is TGTGCTAGTGGTTTGAACAGGGCGAGCAATCAGCCCCAGCATTTT.

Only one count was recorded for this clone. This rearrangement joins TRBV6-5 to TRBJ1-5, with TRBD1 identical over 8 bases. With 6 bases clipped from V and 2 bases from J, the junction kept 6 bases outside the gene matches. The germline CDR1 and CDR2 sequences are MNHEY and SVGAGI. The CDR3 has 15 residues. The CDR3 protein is CASRDRAGGNQPQHF. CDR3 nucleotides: TGTGCCAGCAGGGACAGGGCGGGCGGCAATCAGCCCCAGCATTTT.

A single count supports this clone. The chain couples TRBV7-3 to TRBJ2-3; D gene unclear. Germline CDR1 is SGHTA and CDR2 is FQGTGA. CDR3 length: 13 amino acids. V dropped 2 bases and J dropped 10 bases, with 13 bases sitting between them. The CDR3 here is CASSLGPPAAQYF. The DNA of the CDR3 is TGTGCCAGCAGCTTAGGCCCCCCGGCGGCGCAGTATTTT.

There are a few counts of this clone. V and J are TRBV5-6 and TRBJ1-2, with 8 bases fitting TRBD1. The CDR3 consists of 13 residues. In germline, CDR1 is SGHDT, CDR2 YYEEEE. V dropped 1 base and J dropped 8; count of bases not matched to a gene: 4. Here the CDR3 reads CASSLQGAWGYTF. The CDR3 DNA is TGTGCCAGCAGCTTGCAGGGGGCCTGGGGCTACACCTTC.

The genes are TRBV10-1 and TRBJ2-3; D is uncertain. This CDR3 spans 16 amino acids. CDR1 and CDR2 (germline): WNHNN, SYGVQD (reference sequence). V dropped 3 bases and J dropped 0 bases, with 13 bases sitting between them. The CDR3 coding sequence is TGCGCCAGCAGTGAAATGACGACACTTAGCACAGATACGCAGTATTTT. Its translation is CASSEMTTLSTDTQYF.